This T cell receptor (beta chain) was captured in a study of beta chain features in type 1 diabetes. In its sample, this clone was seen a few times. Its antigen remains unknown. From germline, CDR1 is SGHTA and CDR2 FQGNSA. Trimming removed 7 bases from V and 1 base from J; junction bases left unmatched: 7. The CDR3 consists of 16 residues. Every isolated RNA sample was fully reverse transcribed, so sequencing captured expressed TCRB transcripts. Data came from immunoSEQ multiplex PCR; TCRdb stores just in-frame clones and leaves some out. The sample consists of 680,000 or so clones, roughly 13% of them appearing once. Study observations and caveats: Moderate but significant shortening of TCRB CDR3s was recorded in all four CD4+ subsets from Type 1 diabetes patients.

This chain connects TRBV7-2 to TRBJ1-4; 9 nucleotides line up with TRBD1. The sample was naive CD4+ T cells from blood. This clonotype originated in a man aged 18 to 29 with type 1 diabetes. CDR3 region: CASTRTGVVTNEKLFF. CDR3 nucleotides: TGTGCCAGCACCAGGACAGGGGTAGTAACTAATGAAAAACTGTTTTTT.